This T cell receptor (beta chain) was sequenced for a study of CD8 T cells in Susac syndrome. RNA amounts of about 0.5 to 1 ug underwent reverse transcription with random hexamers. With immunoSEQ multiplex PCR, TCR beta CDR3 was amplified across 54 Vbeta and 13 Jbeta. TCRdb called the immunoSEQ multiplex PCR reads again in MiXCR, with one record for every CDR3 protein. This sample carries about 430,000 distinct CDR3 sequences, 75% to 90% of them seen once, and the ten largest clones take under 0.15%. The germline gives CDR1 LNHDA, CDR2 SQIVND (reference sequence). This CDR3 has 15 amino acids. Treatment-naive patients with stable or active relapsing-remitting disease were the multiple sclerosis controls. To note about this clonotype: Germline and junction disagree at one end, which may indicate a read error.

The sample taken for sequencing was CD8+ T cells from PBMCs. This chain connects TRBV19 to TRBJ1-1; D may be TRBD1 (6 bases). The clonotype originates from a human donor with multiple sclerosis. The CDR3 protein is CASSVWSDRDTQAFF. The CDR3 region has the DNA TGTGCCAGTAGTGTGTGGTCGGACCGGGACACTCAAGCTTTCTTT.